The clone carrying this T cell receptor (beta chain) appeared once. The data were obtained in a study of PD-L1 blockade in urothelial cancer. At the level of the study: The analyses of blood took place 3 weeks (second dose) and 6 weeks after treatment start. Blood gave a median approximately 130,000 T cells.

PCRs were each spiked with synthetic TCR analog templates. Here immunoSEQ multiplex PCR was the method, and the copy in TCRdb shows in-frame clones only, minus some. This sample has 98,000 or so clones, with around 90% found just once. The time point: pretreatment peripheral blood. Between the trimmed V and J ends, which lost 4 bases and 1 base, there was a span of 8 bases. The germline V gene has CDR1 MRHNA and CDR2 SNTAGT. The CDR3 runs to 14 residues. The rearrangement uses TRBV6-4 and TRBJ2-1; no firm D call. Material: PBMCs, obtained around atezolizumab (anti-PD-L1) treatment. This TCR was recovered from a man aged 60 to 69 with urothelial cancer. The CDR3 nucleotides are TGTGCCAGCAGTGTGGAGTTATCCTACAATGAGCAGTTCTTC. Protein: CASSVELSYNEQFF.